This TCR beta chain was documented in a study of shared clonotypes between healthy human individuals. Study summary: Each donor's CD4 naive and CD4 memory cells filled three plates apiece, CD8 naive two, and CD8 memory one.

With 2 bases removed from V and 5 bases from J, the gap between germline ends came to 13 bases. This CDR3 contains 14 residues. Germline CDR1 is SGHNT and CDR2 is YYREEE (reference sequence). Under the authors' procedure: Junction-only immunoSEQ sequences carried no quality scores, so filtering differed. Profiling relied on immunoSEQ multiplex PCR, and the TCRdb table lists in-frame clones only, not all of them. That table supplies the V and J calls and clone size; D and trimming were determined from the DNA. The repertoire consists of 2 million to 2.5 million clones, with approximately 96% occurring once and the leading ten covering around 0.13%.

The sequence was obtained from a man aged 18 to 35 in good health. The V and J genes are TRBV5-4 and TRBJ1-1; D is uncertain. The sequencing input was naive CD4+ T cells sorted from blood. Subset denoted: CD45RA+ positively selected. CDR3 sequence (DNA): TGTGCCAGCAGCTTCGGGAATTTGGGGACTGAAGCTTTCTTT. It yields the protein CASSFGNLGTEAFF.